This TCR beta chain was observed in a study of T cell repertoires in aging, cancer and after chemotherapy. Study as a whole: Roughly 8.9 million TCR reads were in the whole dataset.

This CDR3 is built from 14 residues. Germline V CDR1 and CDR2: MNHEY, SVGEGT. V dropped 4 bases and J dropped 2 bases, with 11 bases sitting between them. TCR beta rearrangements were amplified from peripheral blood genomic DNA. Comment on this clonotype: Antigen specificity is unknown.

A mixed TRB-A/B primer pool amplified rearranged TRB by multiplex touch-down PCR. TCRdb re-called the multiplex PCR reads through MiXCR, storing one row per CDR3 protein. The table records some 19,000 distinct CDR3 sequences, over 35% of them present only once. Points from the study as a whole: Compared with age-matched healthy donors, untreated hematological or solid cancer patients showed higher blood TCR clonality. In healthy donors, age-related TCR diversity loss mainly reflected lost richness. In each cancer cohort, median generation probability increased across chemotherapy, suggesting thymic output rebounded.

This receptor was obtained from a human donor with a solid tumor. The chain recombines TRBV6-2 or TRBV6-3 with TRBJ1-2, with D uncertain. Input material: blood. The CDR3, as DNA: TGTGCCAGCAGTTGGGAGGGAGGCAACTATGGCTACACCTTC. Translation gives CASSWEGGNYGYTF.